Listed below are T cell receptor beta chains from one sample, sequenced in a study of T cells in Graves' hyperthyroidism and ophthalmopathy. TCRdb re-called the multiplex PCR reads through MiXCR, storing one row per CDR3 protein. This sample has approximately 690,000 distinct CDR3 sequences, with approximately 14% found just once. Material for sequencing was blood. These receptors originate from a woman between 50 and 59 years old with Graves' ophthalmopathy. The CDR3 runs from the conserved cysteine through the conserved F or W. D genes are given only for firm matches. The listing skips clone size in some rows; elsewhere it reads once, few, many or a size class.

j_call d_call clone_size v_call cdr3_nt cdr3_aa
TRBJ1-1 - many TRBV30 TGTGCCTGGAACCGGGGGAACACTGAAGCTTTCTTT CAWNRGNTEAFF
TRBJ2-2 - - TRBV14 TGTGCCAGCAGCCAAGTGAACACCGGGGAGCTGTTTTTT CASSQVNTGELFF
TRBJ1-5 TRBD1 many TRBV2 TGTGCCAGCAGTTCAACAGGGGGTGCAAATCAGCCCCAGCATTTT CASSSTGGANQPQHF
TRBJ1-2 TRBD1 many TRBV11-2 TGTGCCAGCAGCTTAGTTACGCAGGGGGTGGATGGCTACACCTTC CASSLVTQGVDGYTF
TRBJ2-3 - few TRBV12-3/TRBV12-4 TGTGCCAGCAGCCCACACGAAACTAGCACAGATACGCAGTATTTT CASSPHETSTDTQYF
TRBJ2-1 TRBD2 many TRBV29-1 TGCAGCGTTGAATCACCAGCGGGAGACTCCTACAATGAGCAGTTCTTC CSVESPAGDSYNEQFF
TRBJ1-6 - many TRBV12-3/TRBV12-4 TGTGCCAGCAGTTCCCAACATTCACCCCTCCACTTT CASSSQHSPLHF
TRBJ1-1 - many TRBV11-1 TGTGCCAGCAGCTTAGATGTGGCGGGTGAAGCTTTCTTT CASSLDVAGEAFF
TRBJ2-7 TRBD1 many TRBV13 TGTGCCAGCAGCGCAGGACAGGGCCACCTTAACGAGCAGTACTTC CASSAGQGHLNEQYF
TRBJ1-2 - many TRBV6-4 TGTGCCAGCAGCGCCGACCATGGCAACTATGGCTACACCTTC CASSADHGNYGYTF
TRBJ2-7 TRBD1 few TRBV27 TGTGCCAGCAGTTTAGGGGACAGGGGGACCTACGAGCAGTACTTC CASSLGDRGTYEQYF
TRBJ2-1 TRBD1 - TRBV4-3 TGCGCCAGCAGCCGACAGGCGGGACAGGTATATGAGCAGTTCTTC CASSRQAGQVYEQFF
TRBJ2-1 - - TRBV6-2/TRBV6-3 TGTGCCAGCAGTTACAGCGAGAGTACGGGGAATAAGCAGTTCTTC CASSYSESTGNKQFF
TRBJ1-1 - many TRBV12-3/TRBV12-4 TGTGCCAGCAGGAAAAACTCGGGTACTGAAGCTTTCTTT CASRKNSGTEAFF
TRBJ2-3 - many TRBV2 TGTGCCAGCAGGAGGGGCCTCACAGATACGCAGTATTTT CASRRGLTDTQYF
TRBJ2-5 - many TRBV7-6 TGTGCCAGCAGCGGAGACGGGGAAGAGACCCAGTACTTC CASSGDGEETQYF
TRBJ2-1 - - TRBV14 TGTGCCAGCAGCCAAGTATCTTCTAGCGTTTACGGAGATGAGCAGTTCTTC CASSQVSSSVYGDEQFF
TRBJ2-2 - - TRBV11-2 TGTGCCAGCATAGGAGGAGCCGGGGAGCTGTTTTTT CASIGGAGELFF